The 16 T cell receptor beta chains below come from one sample, sequenced in a study of T cells in Graves' hyperthyroidism and ophthalmopathy. TCR beta CDR3 region amplification was performed from RNA transcripts. With the HTBI primer set, the TCR CDR3 went through a first round of RT-PCR. TCRdb ran MiXCR on the multiplex PCR reads and lists one entry per CDR3 protein. The sample carries a few hundred thousand distinct CDR3 sequences, 15% to 19% recorded once. The sequencing input was blood. These TCRs come from a woman aged 25 to 39 with Graves' hyperthyroidism.

This clonotype was recorded many times. The rearrangement uses TRBV7-3 and TRBJ2-1; 14 nucleotides line up with TRBD2. Germline CDR1 is SGHTA and CDR2 is FQGTGA. The CDR3 extends over 23 amino acids. The J segment lost 3 bases and the V segment lost 1 base, leaving 20 bases of the junction unmatched. For the CDR3, the DNA is TGTGCCAGCAGCTTAAAGGGGCTCCCGGGACTAGCGGGAGTGTCCCGAAGCTACAATGAGCAGTTCTTC. Protein: CASSLKGLPGLAGVSRSYNEQFF. The whole variable domain, remainder taken from reference TRBV7-3 and TRBJ2-1, is GAGVSQTPSNKVTEKGKYVELRCDPISGHTALYWYRQSLGQGPEFLIYFQGTGAADDSGLPNDRFFAVRPEGSVSTLKIQRTERGDSAVYLCASSLKGLPGLAGVSRSYNEQFFGPGTRLTVL.

This clonotype was counted at least ten times. This rearrangement joins TRBV20-1 to TRBJ2-5; D is unclear. Germline V gene lookup returns CDR1 DFQATT and CDR2 SNEGSKA (reference sequence). The CDR3 covers 10 residues. V was trimmed by 7 bases and J by 2 bases, leaving 5 bases between them. CDR3 region: CSGVQETQYF. DNA of the CDR3: TGCAGTGGTGTTCAAGAGACCCAGTACTTC.

The genes are TRBV7-2 and TRBJ1-6; D uncertain. The CDR3 loop spans 15 amino acids. Germline-derived CDR1 and CDR2 are SGHTA and FQGNSA. V lost 2 bases, J lost 10 bases, and 15 bases lay in between. The DNA of the CDR3 is TGTGCCAGCAGCTTAAGCATCCTAGGAGGGTCACCCCTCCACTTT. Its translation: CASSLSILGGSPLHF.

The gene calls are TRBV4-1 and TRBJ2-2; D uncertain. V was clipped by 3 bases and J by 3 bases, with 11 bases between them. Germline values: CDR1 MGHRA, CDR2 YSYEKL. This CDR3 region has 15 residues. CDR3 sequence: CASSQARQYTGELFF. In nucleotides, the CDR3 is TGCGCCAGCAGCCAGGCACGGCAGTACACCGGGGAGCTGTTTTTT.

This clonotype came up a few times. The chain uses TRBV24-1 and TRBJ2-1, with D perhaps TRBD1 or TRBD2 (7 bases each). CDR1 and CDR2 (germline): KGHDR, SFDVKD. CDR3 length equals 17 residues. With 5 bases removed from V and 7 bases from J, the gap between germline ends came to 23 bases. Here the CDR3 DNA reads TGTGCCACCAGTGCGCTACAGGGGAGGGGGTTTTTAAATGAGCAGTTCTTC. It encodes CATSALQGRGFLNEQFF.

Many counts were recorded for this clonotype. The gene calls are TRBV30 and TRBJ2-7; 7 bases fit TRBD2. V gave up 0 bases and J gave up 0 bases; unmatched junction bases: 2. This CDR3 has 14 amino acids. Germline loops: CDR1 GTSNPN, CDR2 SVGIG (reference sequence). The CDR3 DNA reads as TGTGCCTGGAGTGTAAGCGGGGACTCCTACGAGCAGTACTTC. Amino acids: CAWSVSGDSYEQYF.

Ten or more counts support this clonotype. The rearrangement uses TRBV7-9 and TRBJ2-1; 7 bases line up with TRBD1. This CDR3 spans 15 amino acids. Germline V gives CDR1 SEHNR, CDR2 FQNEAQ (reference sequence). V lost 5 bases, J lost 3 bases, and 7 bases stayed unmatched. The CDR3 protein is CASSRRQGDYNEQFF. CDR3 coding DNA: TGTGCCAGCAGCCGCAGACAGGGAGACTACAATGAGCAGTTCTTC.

A few counts support this clonotype. CDR3 sequence reads: CASSLLGAREQYF. In nucleotides, the CDR3 is TGTGCCAGCAGTTTGCTGGGGGCGCGGGAGCAGTACTTC. The V and J genes are TRBV27 and TRBJ2-7; D possibly corresponds to TRBD1 (6 bases). The V end was cut by 3 bases, the J end by 7 bases, with 13 bases between. CDR3 length: 13 residues. Germline V gives CDR1 MNHEY, CDR2 SMNVEV (reference sequence).

This clonotype was seen many times. The chain links TRBV2 to TRBJ2-5, with 7 bases matching TRBD2. V gave up 8 bases and J gave up 4 bases; unmatched junction bases: 4. The length of the CDR3 is 12 residues. Germline V gene lookup returns CDR1 SNHLY and CDR2 FYNNEI. The DNA for the CDR3 is TGTGCCAGCCGGACTAGTCGAGAGACCCAGTACTTC. Residues: CASRTSRETQYF.

J is TRBJ2-3 and V is TRBV10-3; 9 bases align to TRBD2. Per germline, CDR1 ENHRY and CDR2 SYGVKD. CDR3 size: 16 residues. Trimming cost V 6 bases and J 2 bases; bases outside gene matches: 9. The CDR3 DNA is TGTGCCATCAGATTTATAGCGGGAGTGACCACAGATACGCAGTATTTT. Amino acid sequence: CAIRFIAGVTTDTQYF.

This clonotype was seen many times. V gene TRBV5-8 combines with J gene TRBJ2-3; possibly TRBD1 for D (6 bases). Germline CDR1 is SGHTS and CDR2 is YDEGEE. The V end lost 4 bases, the J end lost 0 bases, and 9 bases lay between the germline ends. The CDR3 loop spans 14 amino acids. The CDR3 nucleotides are TGTGCCAGCAGCCCAGGGGAAAGCACAGATACGCAGTATTTT. Translation: CASSPGESTDTQYF.

The rearrangement joins TRBV7-3 to TRBJ2-1; D is possibly TRBD2 (6 bases). The V end lost 5 bases, the J end lost 8 bases, and 10 bases lay between the germline ends. The CDR3 sequence is 12 residues long. CDR1 and CDR2 (germline): SGHTA, FQGTGA. Written as DNA, the CDR3 is TGTGCCAGCAGCCCGGGGGAGGATGAGCAGTTCTTC. It yields the protein CASSPGEDEQFF.

This clonotype has at least ten counts. The chain carries TRBV18 and TRBJ1-1, with D hard to call. This CDR3 region has 13 residues. Trimming removed 6 bases from V and 1 base from J, with 9 bases in between. Germline V lookup: CDR1 KGHSH, CDR2 LQKENI. In DNA form, the CDR3 reads TGTGCCAGCTCCTTCAAAGAGAACACTGAAGCTTTCTTT. It is translated as CASSFKENTEAFF.

This clonotype was counted many times. V and J are TRBV27 and TRBJ2-7; 7 positions match TRBD2. The CDR3 has 14 residues. The V gene end was trimmed by 3 bases and the J gene end by 5 bases; junction bases not matched to a gene: 7. The germline V gene has CDR1 MNHEY and CDR2 SMNVEV (reference sequence). Written as DNA, the CDR3 is TGTGCCAGCAGTTTGGGCAGGGAGGGGAACGAGCAGTACTTC. It translates to CASSLGREGNEQYF.

This clonotype turned up a few times. The CDR3 protein is CASSVVGGYSGNTIYF. CDR3 nucleotide sequence: TGTGCCAGCAGCGTAGTCGGGGGATACTCTGGAAACACCATATATTTT. This chain uses TRBV9 with TRBJ1-3; D perhaps matches TRBD1 (5 bases). Germline loops: CDR1 SGDLS, CDR2 YYNGEE. The CDR3 is made up of 16 amino acids. Deletions cut 0 bases from V and 0 bases from J, with 10 bases between.

The chain is built from TRBV28 and TRBJ2-2, with unresolved D. The CDR3 totals 14 residues. Per the germline V gene, CDR1 is MDHEN and CDR2 is SYDVKM. V lost 6 bases and J 2 bases, leaving 10 bases between the germline ends. The CDR3 bases are TGTGCCAGCAGGTCGTGGGAAAACACCGGGGAGCTGTTTTTT. Protein: CASRSWENTGELFF.